This T cell receptor beta chain was sequenced during a study of T cell changes during pregnancy in multiple sclerosis. Trimming at V came to 7 bases and at J to 3 bases, leaving 5 bases not matched to a gene. The germline V gene has CDR1 SQVTM and CDR2 ANQGSEA. The CDR3 length is 12 residues. Sequenced by immunoSEQ multiplex PCR; TCRdb stores in-frame clones only, minus some. The table has about 36,000 clones, over 90% seen once. The chain has TRBV29-1 and TRBJ2-7, with 8 positions matching TRBD1. This specimen was CD4+ T cells from peripheral blood mononuclear cells, taken in the third trimester of pregnancy. The clonotype was recovered from a female donor in good health, enrolled as a control in a pregnancy study. The CDR3 bases are TGCAGCGCCCGGACAGGGATCTACGAGCAGTACTTC. Amino acid sequence: CSARTGIYEQYF.